This T cell receptor beta chain was captured in a study of patients and donors after allogeneic stem cell transplantation (dated by TCRdb to the early 2020s). Receptor libraries were prepared by RT-PCR. The sequencer listed for this sample is NextSeq 550. Through fastp at Q25 and MiXCR, TCRdb rebuilt clones from the public reads, retaining in-frame beta chains. Rows are unified per CDR3 protein, each entry keeping the most common DNA and genes. A total of roughly 250,000 distinct CDR3 sequences appear in this sample, 13% to 15% of them only once. Roughly 11% of the sample lies in the top ten. Clipping removes 4 bases from V and 5 bases from J, with 12 as the unmatched junction base count. As encoded in the germline V gene, CDR1 is KGHDR while CDR2 is SFDVKD. The CDR3 measures 17 amino acids from cysteine to phenylalanine. Only CDR3 DNA is held: 51 bases, read in frame from base 1. As concerns this clonotype: Its antigen is currently not known. No much larger clone is present one base from it, and per-base qualities are unavailable.

Specimen: blood, either unsorted or a sorted T cell fraction (not recorded which). This sequence uses TRBV24-1 and TRBJ2-1; 8 junctional bases match TRBD2. The sequence came from a human donor who was either an allogeneic HSCT recipient or a stem cell or donor lymphocyte infusion donor (not recorded which). It is not recorded whose cells these are; they may come from a transplant donor. The DNA sequence is TGTGCCACCAGTGACTCCGCCGTGCGGGAGGTCAACAATGAGCAGTTCTTC. Its product reads: CATSDSAVREVNNEQFF.